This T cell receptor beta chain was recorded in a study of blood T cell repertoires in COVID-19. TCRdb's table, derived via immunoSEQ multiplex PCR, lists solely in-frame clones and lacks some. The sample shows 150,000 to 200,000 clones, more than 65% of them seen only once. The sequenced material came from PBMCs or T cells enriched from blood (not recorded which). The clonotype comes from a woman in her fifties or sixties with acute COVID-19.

CDR3 sequence (DNA): TGTGCCAGCAGCGTTAGGACTGGAAACGGGGATACGCAGTATTTT. Its translation: CASSVRTGNGDTQYF. V is TRBV9 and J is TRBJ2-3; perhaps TRBD2 as D (5 bases). V lost 2 bases, J lost 6 bases, and 16 bases lay in between. The CDR3 covers 15 residues. In germline, CDR1 is SGDLS, CDR2 YYNGEE.